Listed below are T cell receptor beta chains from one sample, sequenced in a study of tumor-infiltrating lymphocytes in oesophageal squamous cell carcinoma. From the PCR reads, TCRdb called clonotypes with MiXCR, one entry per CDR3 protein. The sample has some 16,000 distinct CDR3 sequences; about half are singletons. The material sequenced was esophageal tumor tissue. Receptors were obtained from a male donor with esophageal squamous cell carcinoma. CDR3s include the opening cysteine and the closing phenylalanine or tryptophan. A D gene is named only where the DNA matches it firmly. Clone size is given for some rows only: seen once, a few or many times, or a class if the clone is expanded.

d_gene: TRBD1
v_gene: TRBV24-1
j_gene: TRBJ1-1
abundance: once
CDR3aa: CATSEETGGAFF
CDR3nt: TGTGCCACCAGTGAAGAGACAGGGGGAGCTTTCTTT

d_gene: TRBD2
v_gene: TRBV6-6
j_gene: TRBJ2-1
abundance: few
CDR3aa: CASSYSPGGAYEQFF
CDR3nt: TGTGCCAGCAGTTACTCGCCGGGAGGGGCGTATGAGCAGTTCTTC

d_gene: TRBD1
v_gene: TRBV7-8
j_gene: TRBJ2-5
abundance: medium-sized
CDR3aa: CASRLGGQGYQETQYF
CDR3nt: TGTGCCAGCAGGTTGGGGGGACAGGGCTACCAAGAGACCCAGTACTTC

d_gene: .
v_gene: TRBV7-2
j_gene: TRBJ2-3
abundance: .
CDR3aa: CASSLNGNTDTQYF
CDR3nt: TGTGCCAGCAGCTTAAATGGGAACACAGATACGCAGTATTTT

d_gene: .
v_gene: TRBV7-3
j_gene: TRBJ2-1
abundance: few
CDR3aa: CASSQGSHNEQFF
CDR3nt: TGTGCCAGCAGCCAAGGGAGCCACAATGAGCAGTTCTTC

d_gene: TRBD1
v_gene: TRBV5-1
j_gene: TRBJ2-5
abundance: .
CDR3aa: CASSTGRGQETQYF
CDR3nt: TGCGCCAGCAGCACGGGCAGGGGGCAAGAGACCCAGTACTTC

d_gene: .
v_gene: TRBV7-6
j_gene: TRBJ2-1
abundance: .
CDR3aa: CASSPPRGKQFF
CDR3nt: TGTGCCAGCAGCCCCCCCCGGGGGAAGCAGTTCTTC

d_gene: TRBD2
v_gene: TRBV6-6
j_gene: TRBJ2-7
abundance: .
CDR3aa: CASSKVAGAYYEQYF
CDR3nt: TGTGCCAGCAGTAAGGTAGCGGGGGCATACTACGAGCAGTACTTC

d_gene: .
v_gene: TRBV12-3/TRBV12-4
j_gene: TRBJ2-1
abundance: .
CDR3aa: CASSSMGGNEQFF
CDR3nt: TGTGCCAGCAGTTCTATGGGCGGCAATGAGCAGTTCTTC

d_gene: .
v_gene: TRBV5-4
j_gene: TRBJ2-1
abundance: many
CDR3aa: CASSSLTRGGYEQFF
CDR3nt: TGCGCCAGCAGCTCCCTTACGCGTGGGGGGTACGAGCAGTTCTTC

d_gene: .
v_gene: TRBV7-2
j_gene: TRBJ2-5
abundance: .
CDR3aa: CASSLRGRDNSPLHF
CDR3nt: TGTGCCAGCAGCTTACGGGGACGAGATAATTCACCCCTCCACTTC

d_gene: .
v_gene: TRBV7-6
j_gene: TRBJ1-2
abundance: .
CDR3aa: CASSLGTANYGYTF
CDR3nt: TGTGCCAGCAGCTTAGGGACAGCTAACTATGGCTACACCTTC

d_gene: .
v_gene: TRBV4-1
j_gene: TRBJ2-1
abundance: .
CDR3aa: CASSQANRPGDEQFF
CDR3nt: TGCGCCAGCAGCCAAGCAAACAGGCCGGGGGATGAGCAGTTCTTC

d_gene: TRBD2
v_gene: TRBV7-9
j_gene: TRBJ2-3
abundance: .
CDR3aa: CASSPGGPDTQYF
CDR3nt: TGTGCCAGCAGCCCGGGGGGTCCAGATACGCAGTATTTT

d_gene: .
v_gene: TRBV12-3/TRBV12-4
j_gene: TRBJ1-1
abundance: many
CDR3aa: CASSRALVTEAFF
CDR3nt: TGTGCCAGCAGCAGGGCCTTAGTAACTGAAGCTTTCTTT

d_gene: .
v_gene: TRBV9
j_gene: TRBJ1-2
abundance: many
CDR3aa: CASSASLSARGYGYTF
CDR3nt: TGTGCCAGCAGCGCTAGTCTATCCGCCAGGGGCTATGGCTACACCTTC

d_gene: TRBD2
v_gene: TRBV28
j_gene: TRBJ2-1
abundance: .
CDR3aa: CASSFLAGGNEQFF
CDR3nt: TGTGCCAGCAGTTTCCTAGCGGGAGGTAATGAGCAGTTCTTC

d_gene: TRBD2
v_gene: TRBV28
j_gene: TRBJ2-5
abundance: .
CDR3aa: CASRVAGLETQYF
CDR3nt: TGTGCCAGCAGGGTAGCGGGTCTAGAGACCCAGTACTTC

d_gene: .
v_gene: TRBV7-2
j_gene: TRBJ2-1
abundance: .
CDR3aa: CASSLNRGGDEQFF
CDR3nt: TGTGCCAGCAGCTTAAACCGCGGCGGGGATGAGCAGTTCTTC

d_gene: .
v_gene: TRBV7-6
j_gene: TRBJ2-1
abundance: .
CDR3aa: CASSPEEARDIYNEQFF
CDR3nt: TGTGCCAGCAGCCCAGAAGAGGCGCGGGATATCTACAATGAGCAGTTCTTC

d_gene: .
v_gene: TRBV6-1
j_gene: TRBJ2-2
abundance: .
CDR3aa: CASSDEWVSGELFF
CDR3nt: TGTGCCAGCAGCGACGAGTGGGTCAGCGGGGAGCTGTTTTTT

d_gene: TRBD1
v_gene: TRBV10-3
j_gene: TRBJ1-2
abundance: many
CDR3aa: CAISDTGTGDGYTF
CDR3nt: TGTGCCATCAGTGACACCGGGACAGGGGATGGCTACACCTTC

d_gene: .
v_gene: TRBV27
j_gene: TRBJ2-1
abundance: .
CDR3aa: CASGLSYAQFF
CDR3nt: TGTGCCAGCGGACTTTCCTACGCGCAGTTCTTC

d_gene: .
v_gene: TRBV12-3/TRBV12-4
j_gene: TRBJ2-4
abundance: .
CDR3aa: CASSPAGYGSIQYF
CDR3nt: TGTGCCAGCAGTCCCGCGGGGTACGGAAGCATTCAGTACTTC

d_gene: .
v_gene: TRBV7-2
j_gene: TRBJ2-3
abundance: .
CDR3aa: CASSIGTHNTQYF
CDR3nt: TGTGCCAGCAGCATCGGGACCCATAATACGCAGTATTTT

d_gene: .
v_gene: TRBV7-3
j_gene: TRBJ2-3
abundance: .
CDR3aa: CASSLMDYTDTQYF
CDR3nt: TGTGCCAGCAGCTTAATGGACTACACAGATACGCAGTATTTT

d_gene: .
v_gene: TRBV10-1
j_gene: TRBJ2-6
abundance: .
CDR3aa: CASSESRDTPISGANVLTF
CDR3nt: TGCGCCAGCAGTGAGTCACGGGATACCCCGATCTCTGGGGCCAACGTCCTGACTTTC

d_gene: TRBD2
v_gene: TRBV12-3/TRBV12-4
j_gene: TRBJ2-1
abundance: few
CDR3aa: CASSPLLSSGRARTYNEQFF
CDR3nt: TGTGCCAGCAGTCCCCTCCTCTCAAGCGGGAGGGCCAGAACCTACAATGAGCAGTTCTTC

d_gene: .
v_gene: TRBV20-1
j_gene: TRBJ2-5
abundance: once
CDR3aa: CSVNSEETQYF
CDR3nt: TGCAGTGTTAACTCAGAAGAGACCCAGTACTTC

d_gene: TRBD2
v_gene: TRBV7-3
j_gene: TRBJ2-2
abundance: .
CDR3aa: CASSLAGAGELFF
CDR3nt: TGTGCCAGCAGCTTAGCGGGAGCCGGGGAGCTGTTTTTT

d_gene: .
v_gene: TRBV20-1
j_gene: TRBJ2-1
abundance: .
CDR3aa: CSAAQGRGGWWEQFF
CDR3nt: TGCAGTGCCGCCCAGGGGAGGGGAGGGTGGTGGGAGCAGTTCTTC

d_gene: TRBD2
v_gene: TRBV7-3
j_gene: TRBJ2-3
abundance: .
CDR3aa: CASSKAGGEIDTQYF
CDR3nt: TGTGCCAGCAGCAAAGCGGGAGGGGAAATAGATACGCAGTATTTT

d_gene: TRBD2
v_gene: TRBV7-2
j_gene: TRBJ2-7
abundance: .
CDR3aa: CASSPRTSGTREQYF
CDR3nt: TGTGCCAGCAGCCCCCGGACTAGCGGGACTCGCGAGCAGTACTTC

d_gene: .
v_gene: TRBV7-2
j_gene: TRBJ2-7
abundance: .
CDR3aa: CASSLFAGNYEQYF
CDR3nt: TGTGCCAGCAGCTTATTTGCGGGAAACTACGAGCAGTACTTC

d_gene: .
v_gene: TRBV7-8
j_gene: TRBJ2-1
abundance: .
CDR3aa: CASSFDDTYEQFF
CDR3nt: TGTGCCAGCAGCTTCGACGACACCTACGAGCAGTTCTTC

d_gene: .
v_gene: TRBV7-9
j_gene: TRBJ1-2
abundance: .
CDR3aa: CASSPGSVQGYTF
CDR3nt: TGTGCCAGCAGCCCTGGGTCGGTTCAAGGCTACACCTTC

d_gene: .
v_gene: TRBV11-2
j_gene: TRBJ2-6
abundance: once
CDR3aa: CASSKRLTF
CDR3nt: TGTGCCAGCAGCAAACGTTTGACTTTC

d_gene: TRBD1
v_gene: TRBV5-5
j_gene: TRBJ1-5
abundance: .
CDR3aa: CASNPSLGTGAGQPQHF
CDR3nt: TGTGCCAGCAACCCTTCCTTAGGGACAGGGGCGGGGCAGCCCCAGCATTTT

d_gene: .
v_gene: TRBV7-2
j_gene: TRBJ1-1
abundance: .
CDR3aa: CASSFQVNTEAFF
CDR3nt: TGTGCCAGCAGCTTTCAGGTGAACACTGAAGCTTTCTTT

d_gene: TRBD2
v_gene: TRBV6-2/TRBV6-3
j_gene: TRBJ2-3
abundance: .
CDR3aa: CASSYKSGGTYTDTQYF
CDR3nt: TGTGCCAGCAGTTATAAGAGCGGGGGGACTTACACAGATACGCAGTATTTT

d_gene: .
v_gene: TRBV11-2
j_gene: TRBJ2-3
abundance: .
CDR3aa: CASSLGNTQYF
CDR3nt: TGTGCCAGCAGCTTAGGAAATACGCAGTATTTT

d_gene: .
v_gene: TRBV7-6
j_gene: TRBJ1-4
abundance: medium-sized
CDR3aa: CASAWGGQNEKLFF
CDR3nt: TGTGCCAGCGCCTGGGGAGGCCAGAATGAAAAACTGTTTTTT

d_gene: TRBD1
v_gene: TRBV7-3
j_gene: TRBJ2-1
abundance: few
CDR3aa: CASSKGQGAYNEQFF
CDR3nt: TGTGCCAGCAGCAAGGGACAGGGGGCCTACAATGAGCAGTTCTTC

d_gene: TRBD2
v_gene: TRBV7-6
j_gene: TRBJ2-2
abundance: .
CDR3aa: CASSSGTSGKVELFF
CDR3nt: TGTGCCAGCAGCTCCGGGACTAGCGGGAAGGTGGAGCTGTTTTTT

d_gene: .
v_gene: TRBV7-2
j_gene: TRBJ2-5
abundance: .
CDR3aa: CASSFAGLQETQYF
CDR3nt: TGTGCCAGCAGCTTCGCAGGACTGCAAGAGACCCAGTACTTC

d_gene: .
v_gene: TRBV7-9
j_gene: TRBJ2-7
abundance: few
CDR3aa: CASSLSAVWQGRYEQYF
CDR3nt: TGTGCCAGCAGCTTATCGGCAGTTTGGCAGGGGAGGTACGAGCAGTACTTC